This T cell receptor beta chain came from a study of blood T cell repertoires in COVID-19. This clone came up a few times. Other nucleotide sequences in the sample specify the same CDR3. Germline CDR1 is LGHDT and CDR2 is YNNKEL (reference sequence). Losses at the gene ends were 1 base for V and 0 bases for J; bases not matched to a gene: 4. The CDR3 extends over 18 amino acids. TCRdb's table, derived via immunoSEQ multiplex PCR, lists solely in-frame clones and lacks some. The sample consists of approximately 99,000 clones, around 84% of them appearing once. The chain recombines TRBV3-1 (or the pseudogene TRBV3-2) with TRBJ2-1, with 12 bases identical to TRBD2. Sequencing was performed on peripheral blood. This receptor was taken from a woman between 55 and 75 years old in a cohort sampled during active or convalescent COVID-19. CDR3 sequence (DNA): TGTGCCAGCAGCCAAGGACTAGCGGGGGTGTCCTCCTACAATGAGCAGTTCTTC. It codes for CASSQGLAGVSSYNEQFF.